Following are 31 T cell receptor beta chains from one sample sequenced in a study of cytomegalovirus exposure and HLA in healthy donors. The assay was immunoSEQ multiplex PCR, and TCRdb's table has in-frame clones only and misses some. The data show approximately 100,000 clones, 88% seen once. The sample comprised PBMCs. The origin of the receptors is a woman younger than 35 in good health and CMV-seropositive.

The gene calls are TRBV14 and TRBJ1-6, with TRBD1 identical over 7 bases. CDR1 SGHDN and CDR2 FVKESK come from the germline V gene. The CDR3 covers 17 residues. V was pared by 1 base and J by 8 bases, with 11 bases of the junction left unmatched. The chain's CDR3 is CASSQGPGTEAYSPLHF. CDR3 in DNA: TGTGCCAGCAGCCAAGGGCCCGGGACAGAAGCCTATTCACCCCTCCACTTT.

V and J are TRBV6-6 and TRBJ2-1; 11 nucleotides align to TRBD2. J gave up 9 bases and V 2 bases, and 9 bases lay outside the gene matches. Germline CDR1 and CDR2: MNHNY and SVGAGI (reference sequence). This CDR3 has 16 amino acids. As DNA, the CDR3 is TGTGCCAGCAGTTACCTCTTAGCGGGGGGGTCAGGTGAGCAGTTCTTC. It yields the protein CASSYLLAGGSGEQFF.

The chain recombines TRBV2 with TRBJ2-7; 7 bases map to TRBD1. V lost 1 base to trimming and J lost 1 base; unmatched junction nucleotides: 4. The CDR3 covers 15 residues. Germline CDR1 is SNHLY and CDR2 is FYNNEI. The CDR3 coding sequence is TGTGCCAGCAGTGAAGAAGGCAGGGGGTCCTACGAGCAGTACTTC. Amino acids: CASSEEGRGSYEQYF.

The chain uses TRBV5-8 and TRBJ1-2, with D uncertain. The CDR3 extends over 15 amino acids. V lost 4 bases and J 4 bases, leaving 17 bases between the germline ends. Germline CDR1 is SGHTS and CDR2 is YDEGEE. As DNA, the CDR3 is TGTGCCAGCAGCCCACGCCCCCCCGGGAGCTATGGCTACACCTTC. This sequence encodes CASSPRPPGSYGYTF.

J is TRBJ1-5 and V is TRBV6-5; D gene ambiguous. CDR3 size: 14 residues. V lost 0 bases, J lost 3 bases, and 6 bases lay in between. Germline CDR1 reads MNHEY; CDR2 reads SVGAGI. The CDR3 DNA reads TGTGCCAGCAGTTACTCCCCATTCAATCAGCCCCAGCATTTT. This encodes CASSYSPFNQPQHF.

This clone showed up just a few times. The rearrangement links TRBV7-2 to TRBJ2-7; 8 bases line up with TRBD1. The germline CDR1 and CDR2 sequences are SGHTA and FQGNSA. The CDR3 consists of 13 residues. The V and J ends lost 6 bases and 5 bases, in that order; junction bases with no gene match: 6. As DNA, the CDR3 is TGTGCCAGCAGGACAGGGGACGGAGACGAGCAGTACGTC. Protein product: CASRTGDGDEQYV.

The chain joins TRBV5-4 to TRBJ1-2, with D tentatively TRBD1 (6 bases). This CDR3 spans 14 amino acids. Germline CDR1 is SGHNT and CDR2 is YYREEE (reference sequence). V was clipped by 7 bases and J by 4 bases, with 17 bases between them. The CDR3 loop reads CASGGQGLPYGYTF. CDR3 nucleotides: TGTGCCAGCGGGGGACAAGGCTTGCCCTATGGCTACACCTTC.

This chain joins TRBV6-1 and TRBJ1-2, with a tentative D call TRBD1 (5 bases). The V and J ends lost 1 base and 2 bases respectively, with 14 bases between them. Germline values: CDR1 MNHNS, CDR2 SASEGT. The CDR3 extends over 16 amino acids. The CDR3 region is CASSEVRGGLNYGYTF. The CDR3 nucleotides read TGTGCCAGCAGTGAAGTTCGGGGGGGACTAAACTATGGCTACACCTTC.

The V and J genes are TRBV5-6 and TRBJ1-2; the D gene is possibly TRBD1 (5 bases). CDR3 length: 17 amino acids. Trimming cost V 4 bases and J 5 bases, with 24 bases left between them. Germline V CDR1 and CDR2: SGHDT, YYEEEE. CDR3 in DNA: TGTGCCAGCAGCGGCACGGCCGCGGACACCGCCTTTTATGGCTACACCTTC. This encodes CASSGTAADTAFYGYTF.

This chain connects TRBV9 to TRBJ2-3; 11 bases are shared with TRBD2. Germline V lookup: CDR1 SGDLS, CDR2 YYNGEE. The CDR3 loop spans 17 amino acids. V shed 0 bases, J shed 5 bases, and the junction held 8 bases outside the gene matches. As DNA, the CDR3 is TGTGCCAGCAGCGTAGTCCCCATAGCGGGGGGGGGAGATACGCAGTATTTT. This translates into CASSVVPIAGGGDTQYF. The whole variable domain, remainder taken from reference TRBV9 and TRBJ2-3, is DSGVTQTPKHLITATGQRVTLRCSPRSGDLSVYWYQQSLDQGLQFLIQYYNGEERAKGNILERFSAQQFPDLHSELNLSSLELGDSALYFCASSVVPIAGGGDTQYFGPGTRLTVL.

This chain uses TRBV9 with TRBJ2-5; D is possibly TRBD1 (6 bases). The length of the CDR3 is 15 residues. The germline V gene encodes CDR1 SGDLS and CDR2 YYNGEE. V gave up 4 bases and J gave up 2 bases, with 15 bases separating them. CDR3 residues: CASSPHYQGQETQYF. The DNA of the CDR3 is TGTGCCAGCAGCCCGCACTACCAGGGGCAAGAGACCCAGTACTTC.

The chain links TRBV28 to TRBJ2-7; 7 nucleotides align to TRBD2. The CDR3 has 16 residues. The junction had 10 bases not matched to a gene; V was cut back by 3 bases and J by 2 bases. Germline-derived CDR1 and CDR2 are MDHEN and SYDVKM. The CDR3, as DNA: TGTGCCAGCAGTTTGATGGCGGGGAGGGTTACCTACGAGCAGTACTTC. It is translated as CASSLMAGRVTYEQYF.

This chain connects TRBV11-3 to TRBJ2-2; TRBD2 might be the D (6 bases). Trimming took 5 bases from V and 1 from J, leaving 8 bases between them. The CDR3 is 14 amino acids. Per germline, CDR1 SGHNT and CDR2 YENEEA. This chain's CDR3 is CASSEGGNTGELFF. In nucleotides, the CDR3 is TGTGCCAGCAGCGAGGGAGGGAACACCGGGGAGCTGTTTTTT.

V and J are TRBV7-2 and TRBJ2-3; no definite D call. CDR3 length: 16 residues. In germline, CDR1 is SGHTA, CDR2 FQGNSA. Deletions cut 3 bases from V and 0 bases from J, with 13 bases between. The CDR3 DNA follows: TGTGCCAGCAGCTTCCTACCCGCGCCAAGCACAGATACGCAGTATTTT. This gives the protein CASSFLPAPSTDTQYF.

The chain joins TRBV7-8 to TRBJ2-2, with D maybe TRBD1 (5 bases). Per the germline V gene, CDR1 is SGHVS and CDR2 is FQNEAQ. This CDR3 has 15 residues. V shed 5 bases and J shed 6 bases, with 16 bases lying between them. The CDR3 DNA follows: TGTGCCAGCAGCGTCTCCAGGGTTTTGGCCGGGGAGCTGTTTTTT. Translation: CASSVSRVLAGELFF.

The sample holds a few counts of this clone. V gene TRBV10-3 combines with J gene TRBJ2-5, with D possibly matching TRBD2 (5 bases). The CDR3 contains 14 residues. Trimming pared 6 bases from V and 5 bases from J, leaving 16 bases between. From germline, CDR1 is ENHRY and CDR2 SYGVKD. DNA of the CDR3: TGTGCCATCAGCCCCGCCCCTAGCTTGGAGACCCAGTACTTC. It encodes CAISPAPSLETQYF.

V is TRBV6-6 and J is TRBJ2-7; the D gene is possibly TRBD1 (5 bases). The V end was cut by 5 bases, the J end by 3 bases, with 8 bases between. From germline, CDR1 is MNHNY and CDR2 SVGAGI (reference sequence). This CDR3 has 12 residues. CDR3: CASSTDSYEQYV. The CDR3 region has the DNA TGTGCCAGCAGTACCGACAGCTACGAGCAGTACGTC.

The rearrangement links TRBV5-6 to TRBJ1-2; D may be TRBD1 (5 bases). This CDR3 spans 13 amino acids. Looked up from germline, CDR1 is SGHDT and CDR2 is YYEEEE. Trimming took off 0 bases at V and 4 bases at J, with 7 bases between the two ends. This CDR3 reads CASSLDRSYGYTF. The CDR3 nucleotides read TGTGCCAGCAGCTTGGACAGGAGCTATGGCTACACCTTC. Variable domain in full (rest from reference TRBV5-6 and TRBJ1-2): DAGVTQSPTHLIKTRGQQVTLRCSPKSGHDTVSWYQQALGQGPQFIFQYYEEEERQRGNFPDRFSGHQFPNYSSELNVNALLLGDSALYLCASSLDRSYGYTFGSGTRLTVV.

The V call is TRBV27, the J call TRBJ1-1; tentatively, D is TRBD1 (5 bases). V was pared by 7 bases and J by 1 base, with 10 bases between. This CDR3 contains 13 residues. In germline, CDR1 is MNHEY, CDR2 SMNVEV (reference sequence). The CDR3 coding sequence is TGTGCCAGCATGGGGCCAGCGAACACTGAAGCTTTCTTT. Its protein product is CASMGPANTEAFF.

The chain joins TRBV7-2 to TRBJ2-2; TRBD2 aligns across 9 bases. The V gene's germline CDR1 is SGHTA and CDR2 FQGNSA. Germline trimming cut 5 bases from V and 6 bases from J; bases unmatched to any gene: 19. The CDR3 is made up of 19 amino acids. The CDR3 DNA follows: TGTGCCAGCAGCCGTCTCAAAGGGGTCGGCGGGGGGGCGTCCGGGGAGCTGTTTTTT. It codes for CASSRLKGVGGGASGELFF.

The V and J genes are TRBV6-5 and TRBJ1-1; D unclear. CDR1 and CDR2 from the germline V gene are MNHEY and SVGAGI. The V gene lost 5 bases and the J gene lost 5 bases, with 9 bases spanning the gap. There are 12 residues in the CDR3. This chain's CDR3 is CASSPDFTEAFF. The CDR3 DNA reads as TGTGCCAGCAGTCCCGACTTTACTGAAGCTTTCTTT.

V gene TRBV11-2 combines with J gene TRBJ1-5; 8 bases align to TRBD1. The length of the CDR3 is 17 residues. J gave up 7 bases and V 5 bases, and 16 bases lay outside the gene matches. CDR1 SGHAT and CDR2 FQNNGV come from the germline V gene. As DNA, the CDR3 is TGTGCCAGCAGCGATTTCTCGGGGCAGGGGGCAATGCAGCCCCAGCATTTT. This encodes CASSDFSGQGAMQPQHF. Looking up the rest from reference TRBV11-2 and TRBJ1-5 gives the full variable domain: EAGVAQSPRYKIIEKRQSVAFWCNPISGHATLYWYQQILGQGPKLLIQFQNNGVVDDSQLPKDRFSAERLKGVDSTLKIQPAKLEDSAVYLCASSDFSGQGAMQPQHFGDGTRLSIL.

The J gene is TRBJ1-4, the V gene TRBV28; D is perhaps TRBD1 (6 bases). Trimming stripped 6 bases from V and 8 bases from J, with 22 bases between. Germline lookup yields CDR1 MDHEN and CDR2 SYDVKM. The CDR3 is made up of 16 amino acids. In DNA, the CDR3 is TGTGCCAGCAGCCACACAAGACAGGATATTTGGGAAAAACTGTTTTTT. Translated: CASSHTRQDIWEKLFF. The whole variable domain, remainder taken from reference TRBV28 and TRBJ1-4, is DVKVTQSSRYLVKRTGEKVFLECVQDMDHENMFWYRQDPGLGLRLIYFSYDVKMKEKGDIPEGYSVSREKKERFSLILESASTNQTSMYLCASSHTRQDIWEKLFFGSGTQLSVL.

This clone has just one count. The CDR3 here is CASSIGGGEAFF. CDR3 nucleotides: TGTGCCAGTAGTATAGGGGGGGGAGAAGCTTTCTTT. This sequence joins TRBV19 and TRBJ1-1; D might be TRBD1 (5 bases). This CDR3 spans 12 amino acids. Trimming shortened V by 1 base and J by 8 bases, and 8 bases separated the two germline ends. The germline gives CDR1 LNHDA, CDR2 SQIVND (reference sequence).

Only a few counts were recorded for this clone. V and J are TRBV25-1 and TRBJ2-5, with D possibly matching TRBD2 (6 bases). Per germline, CDR1 MGHDK and CDR2 SYGVNS. The CDR3 consists of 13 residues. The V gene lost 3 bases and the J gene lost 5 bases, with 10 bases spanning the gap. Here the CDR3 DNA reads TGTGCCAGCAGTGAGGAAGGGAGGGAGACCCAGTACTTC. Amino acid sequence: CASSEEGRETQYF.

V usage is TRBV9 and J usage is TRBJ2-1; possible D gene TRBD2, 5 bases. CDR3 length: 17 residues. Germline-derived CDR1 and CDR2 are SGDLS and YYNGEE. Deletions cut 3 bases from V and 6 bases from J, with 22 bases between. CDR3 bases: TGTGCCAGCAGCGGAGGGTCGTCATGGCTAGGCGTCAATGAGCAGTTCTTC. Its protein is CASSGGSSWLGVNEQFF.

This clone has just a few counts. The chain employs TRBV11-2 and TRBJ2-1; 10 nucleotides agree with TRBD1. J gave up 7 bases and V 4 bases, and 7 bases lay outside the gene matches. CDR3 length equals 15 residues. Germline V gene sequence: CDR1 SGHAT, CDR2 FQNNGV. CDR3 loop: CASSSDRGRRNEQFF. For the CDR3, the DNA is TGTGCCAGCAGCTCCGACAGGGGGCGTCGAAATGAGCAGTTCTTC.

The V call is TRBV20-1, the J call TRBJ2-7; a weak D match, TRBD1 (5 bases). Trimming cost V 4 bases and J 6 bases, with 10 bases left between them. This CDR3 comprises 11 residues. Germline-derived CDR1 and CDR2 are DFQATT and SNEGSKA (reference sequence). The CDR3 DNA sequence: TGCAGTGCTAATCCAGGGTCCGAGCAGTACGTC. Residues: CSANPGSEQYV.

This clone was seen a handful of times. At one end, the junction sequence differs from germline, possibly due to a read error. This chain uses TRBV28 with TRBJ1-4; 10 bases align to TRBD1. The CDR3 totals 13 residues. Per germline, CDR1 MDHEN and CDR2 SYDVKM. The CDR3 nucleotides are TGTGCCAGCAGTTTTCCCGGGACAGGGGTCCAATCATTT. Its protein is CASSFPGTGVQSF.

The chain recombines TRBV15 with TRBJ2-1; TRBD1 aligns across 10 bases. CDR1 is LNHNV and CDR2 is YYDKDF in the germline V gene (reference sequence). The V segment lost 1 base and the J segment 3 bases; nucleotides outside the gene matches: 0. CDR3 length equals 15 residues. The CDR3 nucleotides read TGTGCCACCAGCAGAGGGACAGGGGGCTACAATGAGCAGTTCTTC. Protein: CATSRGTGGYNEQFF.

The V call is TRBV11-3, the J call TRBJ2-5; 12 bases are a match to TRBD2. CDR1 is SGHNT, CDR2 YENEEA, per germline. The V gene end was trimmed by 5 bases and the J gene end by 5 bases; junction bases not matched to a gene: 12. The CDR3 contains 17 residues. CDR3 protein: CASSPGSLAGGVETQYF. The CDR3 region has the DNA TGTGCCAGCAGCCCCGGCTCACTAGCGGGGGGCGTGGAGACCCAGTACTTC.